This entry features one TCR beta chain sequence. The record originates from a study of OX40 agonist ivuxolimab in advanced cancers. This table comes from immunoSEQ multiplex PCR, and its TCRdb copy is limited to in-frame clones, with some not included. Among about 43,000 clones, 80% were seen once, and the ten largest hold less than 5%. V was trimmed by 8 bases and J by 4 bases, leaving 8 bases between them. The CDR3 has 11 amino acids. From germline, CDR1 is SGHTA and CDR2 FQGNSA. This receptor was obtained from an adult with an advanced solid tumor such as melanoma, head and neck, liver or kidney cancer. The specimen was CD4+ or CD8+ T cells sorted from blood, collected in a trial of the OX40 agonist ivuxolimab. This chain uses TRBV7-2 with TRBJ1-1; tentatively, D is TRBD1 (5 bases). The CDR3 loop reads CASRGITEAFF. CDR3 nucleotide sequence: TGTGCCAGCCGGGGGATCACTGAAGCTTTCTTT. Full variable domain (missing parts from reference TRBV7-2 and TRBJ1-1): GAGVSQSPSNKVTEKGKDVELRCDPISGHTALYWYRQSLGQGLEFLIYFQGNSAPDKSGLPSDRFSAERTGGSVSTLTIQRTQQEDSAVYLCASRGITEAFFGQGTRLTVV.